In this sample, the clone carrying this T cell receptor (beta chain) turned up many times. Its specificity is unknown. These data are taken from a study of Graves' ophthalmopathy and Graves' hyperthyroidism. Findings and limits, study-wide: The authors also found most expanded thyroid clonotypes above 0.001 frequency in blood.

Amplified material comprised TCR beta CDR3 regions derived from RNA transcripts. The first-round RT-PCR employed HTBI primers together with the Qiagen OneStep RT-PCR kit. A multiplex PCR was then performed as the second round. Via MiXCR, TCRdb re-called the multiplex PCR reads, giving one row per CDR3 protein. The sample holds some 170,000 distinct CDR3 sequences; 35% to 50% are singletons and the top ten take about 9.5%. The sample taken for sequencing was peripheral blood. The receptor was isolated from a man younger than 45 with Graves' ophthalmopathy.

The CDR3 region has the DNA TGTGCCAGCAGGTCCAGGGGTGTCCACGAGCAGTACTTC. The encoded protein is CASRSRGVHEQYF. The chain uses TRBV12-3 or TRBV12-4 and TRBJ2-7; a weak D match, TRBD1 (6 bases). The V end was cut by 6 bases, the J end by 5 bases, with 14 bases between. CDR3 length: 13 residues.